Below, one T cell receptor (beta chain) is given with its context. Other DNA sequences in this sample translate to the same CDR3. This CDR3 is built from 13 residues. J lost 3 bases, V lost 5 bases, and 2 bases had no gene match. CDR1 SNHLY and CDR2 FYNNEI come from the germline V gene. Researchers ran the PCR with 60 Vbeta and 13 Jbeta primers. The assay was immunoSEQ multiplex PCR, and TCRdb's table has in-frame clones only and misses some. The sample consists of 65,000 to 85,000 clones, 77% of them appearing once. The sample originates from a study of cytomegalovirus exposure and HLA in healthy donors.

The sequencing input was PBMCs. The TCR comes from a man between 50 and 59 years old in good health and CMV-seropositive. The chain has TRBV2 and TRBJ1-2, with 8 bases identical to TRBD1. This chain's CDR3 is CASSTGGDYGYTF. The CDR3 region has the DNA TGTGCCAGCAGTACAGGGGGAGACTATGGCTACACCTTC. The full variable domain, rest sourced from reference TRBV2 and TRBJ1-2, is EPEVTQTPSHQVTQMGQEVILRCVPISNHLYFYWYRQILGQKVEFLVSFYNNEISEKSEIFDDQFSVERPDGSNFTLKIRSTKLEDSAMYFCASSTGGDYGYTFGSGTRLTVV.